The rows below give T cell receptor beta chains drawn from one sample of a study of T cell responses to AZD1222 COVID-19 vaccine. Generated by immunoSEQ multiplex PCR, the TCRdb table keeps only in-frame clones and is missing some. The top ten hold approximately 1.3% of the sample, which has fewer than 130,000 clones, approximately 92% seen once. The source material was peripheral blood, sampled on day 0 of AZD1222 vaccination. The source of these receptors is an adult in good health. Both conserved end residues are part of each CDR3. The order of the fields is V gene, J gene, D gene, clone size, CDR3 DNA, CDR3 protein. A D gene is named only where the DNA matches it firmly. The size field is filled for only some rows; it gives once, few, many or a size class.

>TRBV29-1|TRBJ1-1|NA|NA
TGCAGCGTTGAAGCGGGCCGAAACACTGAAGCTTTCTTT
CSVEAGRNTEAFF
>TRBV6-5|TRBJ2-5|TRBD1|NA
TGTGCCAGCAGCTTCGGGACAGTCCGCCAAGAGACCCAGTACTTC
CASSFGTVRQETQYF
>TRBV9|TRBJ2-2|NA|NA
TGTGCCAGCAGCGTGACCACAGGTTACTCCACCGGGGAGCTGTTTTTT
CASSVTTGYSTGELFF
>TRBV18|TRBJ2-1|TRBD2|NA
TGTGCCAGCTCACCCCGACTAGCGGGAGATGAGCAGTTCTTC
CASSPRLAGDEQFF
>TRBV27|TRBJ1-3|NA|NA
TGTGCCAGCAGTTTTAGGGGGTCTGGAAACACCATATATTTT
CASSFRGSGNTIYF
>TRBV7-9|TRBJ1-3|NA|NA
TGTGCCAGCAGCTTAGGCTTTGACATGATCTCCGGAAACACCATATATTTT
CASSLGFDMISGNTIYF
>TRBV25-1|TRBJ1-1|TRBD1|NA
TGTGCCAGCAGTGAATTGGCACAGGGGTACACTGAAGCTTTCTTT
CASSELAQGYTEAFF
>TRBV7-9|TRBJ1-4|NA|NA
TGTGCCAGCAGCTTAGAAGGGCTGACTGAAAAACTGTTTTTT
CASSLEGLTEKLFF
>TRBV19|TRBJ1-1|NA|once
TGTGCCAGTAGTACTAGACGGTCCACTGAAGCTTTCTTT
CASSTRRSTEAFF
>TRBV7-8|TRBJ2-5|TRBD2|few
TGTGCCAGCAGCAAACCATCCGGGACTAGAAAAGAGACCCAGTACTTC
CASSKPSGTRKETQYF
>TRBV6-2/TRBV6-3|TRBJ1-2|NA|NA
TGTGCCAGCAGTTACGGCCCAGGGAGGTTGTTAGATGGCTACACCTTC
CASSYGPGRLLDGYTF
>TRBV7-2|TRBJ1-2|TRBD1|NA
TGTGCCAGCAGCTTAGACAGGGGGCAGAAAGGCTACACCTTC
CASSLDRGQKGYTF
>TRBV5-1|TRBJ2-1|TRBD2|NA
TGCGCCAGCAGCCTGGCTAGCGGGAGCTCCTACAATGAGCAGTTCTTC
CASSLASGSSYNEQFF
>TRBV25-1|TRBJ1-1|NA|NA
TGTGCCAGCAGTGAATATGTCCAGGGTGGCACTGAAGCTTTCTTT
CASSEYVQGGTEAFF
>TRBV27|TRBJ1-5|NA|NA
TGTGCCAGCAGTTTAATGAGCAATCAGCCCCAGCATTTT
CASSLMSNQPQHF
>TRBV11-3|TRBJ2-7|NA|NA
TGTGCCAGCAGCCTGCTAACAGGTGGCGAGCAGTACTTC
CASSLLTGGEQYF
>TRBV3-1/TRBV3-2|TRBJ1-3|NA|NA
TGTGCCAGCAGCCAAGATTCGGGTAGCTCTGGAAACACCATATATTTT
CASSQDSGSSGNTIYF
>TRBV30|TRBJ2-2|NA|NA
TGTGCCTGGAGTGTTTGGCGGGACACCGGGGAGCTGTTTTTT
CAWSVWRDTGELFF
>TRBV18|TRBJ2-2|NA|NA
TGTGCCAGCTCACCACCGCCAGACGCTAACACCGGGGAGCTGTTTTTT
CASSPPPDANTGELFF
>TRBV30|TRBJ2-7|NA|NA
TGTGCCTGGGCGGCCGTCGAGGAGCAGTACTTC
CAWAAVEEQYF
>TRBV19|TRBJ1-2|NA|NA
TGTGCCAGTAGTATTCAGGGTTCGGCAAACTATGGCTACACCTTC
CASSIQGSANYGYTF
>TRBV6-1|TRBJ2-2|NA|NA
TGTGCCAGCAGTGAAGCGGGGGTCTTGAACACCGGGGAGCTGTTTTTT
CASSEAGVLNTGELFF
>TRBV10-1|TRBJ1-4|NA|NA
TGCGCCAGCAGTGAGCTCCGCTTGGGAGAAAAACTGTTTTTT
CASSELRLGEKLFF
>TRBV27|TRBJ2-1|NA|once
TGTGCCAGCAGTTTATCTGTGGGACTCCCCCAGCAGTTCTTC
CASSLSVGLPQQFF
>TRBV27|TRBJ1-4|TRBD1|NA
TGTGCCAGCAGTTTGTTCCAGGGGGGGGAAAAACTGTTTTTT
CASSLFQGGEKLFF